The 28 T cell receptor beta chains below were found in one sample sequenced in a study of T cell repertoires in cytomegalovirus infection. MiXCR, run by TCRdb on the reads, gives a single entry per CDR3 protein. The profile shows 300,000 to 400,000 distinct CDR3 sequences, 25% to 30% of them singletons. The antigens of these receptors remain unknown. The sample here was cultured PBMCs, taken from culture after CMV antigen stimulation. The receptors originated from a human donor in good health (CMV status not recorded). Some clones in this sample may be carry-over from other donors' samples.

A single count supports this clonotype. V is TRBV14 and J is TRBJ2-7, with TRBD1 identical over 9 bases. Germline CDR1 and CDR2: SGHDN and FVKESK. The CDR3 runs to 14 residues. With V trimmed by 4 bases and J by 6 bases, 7 bases remained unmatched. CDR3 in amino acids: CASSPRDRASEQYF. The CDR3 nucleotides are TGTGCCAGCAGCCCCCGGGACAGGGCTTCCGAGCAGTACTTC.

V and J are TRBV27 and TRBJ2-7; 7 positions agree with TRBD1. Unmatched junction bases numbered 5, after V lost 5 bases and J lost 4 bases. Germline V CDR1 and CDR2: MNHEY, SMNVEV (reference sequence). The CDR3 extends over 13 amino acids. The CDR3 DNA reads TGTGCCAGCAGTGCCATACAGGGGTACGAGCAGTACTTC. Translation: CASSAIQGYEQYF.

The gene calls are TRBV20-1 and TRBJ1-5; no definite D call. CDR1 DFQATT and CDR2 SNEGSKA come from the germline V gene (reference sequence). This CDR3 has 14 residues. V dropped 5 bases and J dropped 2 bases, with 13 bases sitting between them. The CDR3 DNA sequence: TGCAGTGCTCAACCCGGGCAGGGCAATCAGCCCCAGCATTTT. Translated: CSAQPGQGNQPQHF.

This clonotype was seen repeatedly, ten times or more. The chain links TRBV7-8 to TRBJ2-3; 11 bases align to TRBD2. The CDR3 runs to 17 residues. Trimming cost V 6 bases and J 3 bases; bases outside gene matches: 11. Per germline, CDR1 SGHVS and CDR2 FQNEAQ. In DNA form, the CDR3 reads TGTGCCAGCAGTCAAACCACTAGCGGGAGAGTTACAGATACGCAGTATTTT. This encodes CASSQTTSGRVTDTQYF.

This clonotype was observed a handful of times. The chain carries TRBV7-9 and TRBJ2-5; D not resolved. Germline-derived CDR1 and CDR2 are SEHNR and FQNEAQ (reference sequence). V was trimmed by 5 bases and J by 2 bases, leaving 9 bases between them. This CDR3 has 13 amino acids. The CDR3 coding sequence is TGTGCCAGCAGCCCGGCGGCGCAAGAGACCCAGTACTTC. As protein: CASSPAAQETQYF.

There are many counts of this clonotype. The J gene is TRBJ1-1, the V gene TRBV7-8; TRBD1 matches at 9 bases. V lost 2 bases, J lost 6 bases, and 7 bases stayed unmatched. CDR1 is SGHVS, CDR2 FQNEAQ, per germline. The CDR3 totals 15 residues. The CDR3 DNA is TGTGCCAGCAGCTTATCCGGGACAGGGATCTCTGAAGCTTTCTTT. This codes for CASSLSGTGISEAFF.

The chain combines TRBV4-2 with TRBJ2-3; 8 nucleotides line up with TRBD2. Germline V gene lookup returns CDR1 LGHNA and CDR2 YNFKEQ. Trimming cost V 4 bases and J 3 bases; bases outside gene matches: 9. This CDR3 region has 16 residues. CDR3 sequence (DNA): TGTGCCAGCAGCCCGAACAAGGGACTAGGAACAGATACGCAGTATTTT. Its translation: CASSPNKGLGTDTQYF.

The V call is TRBV28, the J call TRBJ1-1; 10 nucleotides align to TRBD1. CDR3 length: 15 amino acids. Germline loops: CDR1 MDHEN, CDR2 SYDVKM. Germline trimming cut 6 bases from V and 5 bases from J; bases unmatched to any gene: 9. CDR3 loop: CASRPPGQGRTEAFF. The CDR3, as DNA: TGTGCCAGCAGACCGCCGGGACAGGGGAGGACTGAAGCTTTCTTT.

This clonotype was counted a few times. This rearrangement joins TRBV2 to TRBJ2-3; TRBD2 matches 11 bases. J gave up 6 bases and V 6 bases, and 5 bases lay outside the gene matches. CDR1 is SNHLY, CDR2 FYNNEI, per germline. The CDR3 spans 14 residues. The CDR3 bases are TGTGCCAGCAGATTTAGCGGGGGGGCGGATACGCAGTATTTT. It specifies CASRFSGGADTQYF. Using reference TRBV2 and TRBJ2-3 for the parts outside the CDR3, the full variable domain is EPEVTQTPSHQVTQMGQEVILRCVPISNHLYFYWYRQILGQKVEFLVSFYNNEISEKSEIFDDQFSVERPDGSNFTLKIRSTKLEDSAMYFCASRFSGGADTQYFGPGTRLTVL.

This clonotype was counted many times. This sequence joins TRBV12-3 or TRBV12-4 and TRBJ2-1; D is undetermined. The CDR3 totals 18 residues. V was pared by 3 bases and J by 2 bases, with 20 bases between. CDR3 nucleotides: TGTGCCAGCAGTTTTGGTAGTCTGCGCTCTGGGGCCTACAATGAGCAGTTCTTC. It yields the protein CASSFGSLRSGAYNEQFF.

This clonotype has only a few counts. The chain is built from TRBV5-4 and TRBJ2-5; D not resolved. CDR1 and CDR2 from the germline V gene are SGHNT and YYREEE (reference sequence). This CDR3 comprises 13 residues. V shed 4 bases and J shed 5 bases, with 12 bases lying between them. The CDR3 DNA reads as TGTGCCAGCAGCCCATCCCATGCGGAGACCCAGTACTTC. Translation: CASSPSHAETQYF.

The chain uses TRBV19 and TRBJ1-5; D is possibly TRBD1 (5 bases). The CDR3 covers 15 residues. Germline CDR1 is LNHDA and CDR2 is SQIVND (reference sequence). V lost 8 bases to trimming and J lost 0 bases, with 14 bases between them. CDR3 loop: CASWRGRDSNQPQHF. CDR3 coding DNA: TGTGCCAGTTGGAGGGGACGGGATAGCAATCAGCCCCAGCATTTT.

This clonotype has more than one count but fewer than ten. The chain employs TRBV13 and TRBJ1-2, with 8 bases that match TRBD1. CDR1 PRHDT and CDR2 FYEKMQ come from the germline V gene (reference sequence). The CDR3 contains 17 residues. The trim removed 2 bases at V and 4 bases at J, leaving 12 bases unmatched. This CDR3 reads CASSLWGQVDFFYGYTF. CDR3 sequence (DNA): TGTGCCAGCAGCTTATGGGGACAGGTGGATTTCTTCTATGGCTACACCTTC. Full variable domain (outside the CDR3, taken from reference TRBV13 and TRBJ1-2): AAGVIQSPRHLIKEKRETATLKCYPIPRHDTVYWYQQGPGQDPQFLISFYEKMQSDKGSIPDRFSAQQFSDYHSELNMSSLELGDSALYFCASSLWGQVDFFYGYTFGSGTRLTVV.

The CDR3 reads CASSLVGAKGQPQHF. CDR3 sequence (DNA): TGTGCCAGCAGTTTAGTAGGGGCCAAGGGTCAGCCCCAGCATTTT. The gene calls are TRBV12-3 or TRBV12-4 and TRBJ1-5, with D possibly being TRBD1 (5 bases). Trimming cost V 1 base and J 6 bases, with 13 bases left between them. This CDR3 spans 15 amino acids.

This chain connects TRBV19 to TRBJ2-3; D uncertain. Trimming left V 7 bases short and J 4 bases short, with 18 bases between. CDR1 LNHDA and CDR2 SQIVND come from the germline V gene (reference sequence). The CDR3 contains 15 residues. The CDR3 DNA reads as TGTGCCAGTACGGATGGCGGACCGGTGGCAGATACGCAGTATTTT. This sequence encodes CASTDGGPVADTQYF.

A few counts support this clonotype. V is TRBV7-6 and J is TRBJ2-1, with 8 positions matching TRBD1. Germline V gene lookup returns CDR1 SGHVS and CDR2 FNYEAQ. Trimming removed 5 bases from V and 4 bases from J; junction bases left unmatched: 22. This CDR3 has 20 amino acids. The CDR3 nucleotides read TGTGCCAGCAGCCGCGTCCCCGCGGACAGGGAAATCTCACTGTACAATGAGCAGTTCTTC. Its translation is CASSRVPADREISLYNEQFF.

The chain links TRBV19 to TRBJ2-3; D unresolved. CDR3 length: 13 residues. V was trimmed by 3 bases and J by 6 bases, leaving 10 bases between them. CDR1 and CDR2 (germline): LNHDA, SQIVND (reference sequence). In DNA, the CDR3 is TGTGCCAGTAGTATCCGCCCCCGTGATACGCAGTATTTT. Translated, it gives CASSIRPRDTQYF. The whole variable domain, remainder taken from reference TRBV19 and TRBJ2-3, is DGGITQSPKYLFRKEGQNVTLSCEQNLNHDAMYWYRQDPGQGLRLIYYSQIVNDFQKGDIAEGYSVSREKKESFPLTVTSAQKNPTAFYLCASSIRPRDTQYFGPGTRLTVL.

This chain links TRBV12-5 with TRBJ2-2; D is possibly TRBD1 (5 bases). The CDR3 spans 15 residues. Deletions cut 6 bases from V and 2 bases from J, with 13 bases between. Germline V gives CDR1 LGHNT, CDR2 FRNRAP. The CDR3 region has the DNA TGTGCTAGTGGCTCCGGACATGCTAACACCGGGGAGCTGTTTTTT. Protein: CASGSGHANTGELFF.

Many counts were recorded for this clonotype. The chain employs TRBV12-3 or TRBV12-4 and TRBJ1-5; D not resolved. Trimming shortened V by 3 bases and J by 2 bases, and 11 bases separated the two germline ends. This CDR3 has 15 residues. CDR3 coding DNA: TGTGCCAGCAGTTTCGGGGTAGGAGGCAATCAGCCCCAGCATTTT. It yields the protein CASSFGVGGNQPQHF.

This clonotype has just a few counts. The chain has TRBV6-8 and TRBJ2-7, with 10 bases lining up with TRBD2. The CDR3 is made up of 18 amino acids. CDR1 and CDR2 from the germline V gene are MNHGY and SAAAGT. V dropped 2 bases and J dropped 1; count of bases not matched to a gene: 11. CDR3 nucleotide sequence: TGTGCCAGCAGTTACCGTCTGGGTCTAGCGGGGGAATCCTACGAGCAGTACTTC. It is translated as CASSYRLGLAGESYEQYF.

This clonotype occurred a few times. This chain connects TRBV7-9 to TRBJ1-1, with D possibly TRBD1 on 5 matching bases. The length of the CDR3 is 14 residues. Trimming cost V 2 bases and J 3 bases, with 10 bases left between them. Germline V CDR1 and CDR2: SEHNR, FQNEAQ (reference sequence). This CDR3 reads CASSLLGGHTEAFF. Written as DNA, the CDR3 is TGTGCCAGCAGCTTATTGGGGGGACACACTGAAGCTTTCTTT.

This clonotype appeared a single time. V and J are TRBV19 and TRBJ1-2; tentatively, D is TRBD1 (6 bases). Per the germline V gene, CDR1 is LNHDA and CDR2 is SQIVND (reference sequence). The CDR3 is 14 amino acids. V was pared by 4 bases and J by 3 bases, with 12 bases between. In nucleotides, the CDR3 is TGTGCCAGTAGTACTTCGACAGGTGACTATGGCTACACCTTC. This encodes CASSTSTGDYGYTF.

This clonotype was observed a handful of times. The CDR3 sequence is CASSADPGLSKGLYNEQFF. The CDR3 DNA reads as TGTGCCAGCAGCGCGGACCCGGGACTATCTAAGGGGCTTTACAATGAGCAGTTCTTC. The chain uses TRBV7-9 and TRBJ2-1; 7 bases match TRBD2. This CDR3 has 19 residues. Trimming cost V 5 bases and J 4 bases; bases outside gene matches: 20. Germline loops: CDR1 SEHNR, CDR2 FQNEAQ (reference sequence).

This clonotype was seen a handful of times. V and J are TRBV6-1 and TRBJ2-7; D is uncertain. V was cut by 4 bases and J by 9 bases, with 16 bases left in between. CDR3 length equals 13 residues. The V gene's germline CDR1 is MNHNS and CDR2 SASEGT. The CDR3 is CASSANSYAGQYF. The CDR3 DNA is TGTGCCAGCAGTGCTAATTCCTACGCAGGGCAGTACTTC.

V is TRBV27 and J is TRBJ1-2; tentatively, D is TRBD1 (6 bases). The CDR3 length is 13 residues. V was cut by 7 bases and J by 4 bases, with 13 bases left in between. Germline V gene data show CDR1 as MNHEY and CDR2 as SMNVEV (reference sequence). The CDR3 sequence is CASKHGTTYGYTF. The CDR3 bases are TGTGCCAGCAAGCACGGGACAACCTATGGCTACACCTTC.

This clonotype has a count of ten or more. The genes are TRBV6-1 and TRBJ2-1; D not resolved. CDR3 length equals 15 residues. V lost 2 bases, J lost 3 bases, and 11 bases lay in between. Germline CDR1 reads MNHNS; CDR2 reads SASEGT. CDR3 loop: CASSEYRFYYNEQFF. CDR3 coding DNA: TGTGCCAGCAGTGAATACCGATTCTACTACAATGAGCAGTTCTTC.

This chain links TRBV7-9 with TRBJ2-7, with 9 bases lining up with TRBD1. The germline V gene has CDR1 SEHNR and CDR2 FQNEAQ (reference sequence). The V segment lost 0 bases and the J segment 3 bases; nucleotides outside the gene matches: 9. The length of the CDR3 is 17 residues. CDR3 loop: CASSLALRDRGNYEQYF. Written as DNA, the CDR3 is TGTGCCAGCAGCTTAGCGTTGCGAGACAGGGGGAACTACGAGCAGTACTTC.

This CDR3 is CASSYSYTPPQMQFF. CDR3 bases: TGTGCCAGCAGTTATTCATATACTCCCCCCCAAATGCAGTTCTTC. The chain employs TRBV6-9 and TRBJ2-1; unclear D gene. The CDR3 covers 15 residues. Germline V CDR1 and CDR2: MNHGY, SVAAGI. The ends were cut back, 0 bases at V and 12 bases at J, with 18 bases in the middle.